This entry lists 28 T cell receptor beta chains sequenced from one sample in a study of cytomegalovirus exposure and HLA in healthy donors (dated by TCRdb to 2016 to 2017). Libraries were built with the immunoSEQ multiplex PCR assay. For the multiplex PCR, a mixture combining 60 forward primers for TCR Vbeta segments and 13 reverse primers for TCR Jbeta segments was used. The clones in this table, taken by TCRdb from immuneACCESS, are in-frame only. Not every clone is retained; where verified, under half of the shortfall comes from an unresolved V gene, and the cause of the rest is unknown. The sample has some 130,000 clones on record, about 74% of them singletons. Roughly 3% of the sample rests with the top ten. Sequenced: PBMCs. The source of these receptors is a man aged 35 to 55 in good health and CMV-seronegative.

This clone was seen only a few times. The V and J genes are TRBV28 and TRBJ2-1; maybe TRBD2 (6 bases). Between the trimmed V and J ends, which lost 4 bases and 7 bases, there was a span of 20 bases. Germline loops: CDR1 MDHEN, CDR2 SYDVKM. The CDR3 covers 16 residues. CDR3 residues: CASSSRGTTEGNEQFF. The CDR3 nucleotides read TGTGCCAGCAGTTCCCGGGGGACGACGGAGGGAAATGAGCAGTTCTTC. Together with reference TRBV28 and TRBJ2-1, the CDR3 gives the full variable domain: DVKVTQSSRYLVKRTGEKVFLECVQDMDHENMFWYRQDPGLGLRLIYFSYDVKMKEKGDIPEGYSVSREKKERFSLILESASTNQTSMYLCASSSRGTTEGNEQFFGPGTRLTVL.

The CDR3 bases are TGTGCCAGCTCACCATCCACGGGACACAACTATGGCTACACCTTC. Translating gives CASSPSTGHNYGYTF. This rearrangement joins TRBV18 to TRBJ1-2; TRBD1 is a possible D gene (6 bases). Per the germline V gene, CDR1 is KGHSH and CDR2 is LQKENI. The CDR3 runs 15 residues. V lost 2 bases and J lost 2, with 12 bases in between.

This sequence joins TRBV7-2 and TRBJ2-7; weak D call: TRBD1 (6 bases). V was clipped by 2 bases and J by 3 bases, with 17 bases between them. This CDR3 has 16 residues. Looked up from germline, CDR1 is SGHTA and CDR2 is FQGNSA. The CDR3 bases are TGTGCCAGCAGCTTACAAGGCCAGGGGAATGGCTACGAGCAGTACTTC. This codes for CASSLQGQGNGYEQYF. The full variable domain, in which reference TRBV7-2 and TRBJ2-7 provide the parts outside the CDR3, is GAGVSQSPSNKVTEKGKDVELRCDPISGHTALYWYRQSLGQGLEFLIYFQGNSAPDKSGLPSDRFSAERTGGSVSTLTIQRTQQEDSAVYLCASSLQGQGNGYEQYFGPGTRLTVT.

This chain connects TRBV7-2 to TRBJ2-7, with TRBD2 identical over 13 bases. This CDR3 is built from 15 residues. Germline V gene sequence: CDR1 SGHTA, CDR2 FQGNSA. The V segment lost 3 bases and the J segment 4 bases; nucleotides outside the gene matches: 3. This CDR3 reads CASSFWTSGGYEQYF. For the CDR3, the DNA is TGTGCCAGCAGCTTTTGGACTAGCGGGGGTTACGAGCAGTACTTC.

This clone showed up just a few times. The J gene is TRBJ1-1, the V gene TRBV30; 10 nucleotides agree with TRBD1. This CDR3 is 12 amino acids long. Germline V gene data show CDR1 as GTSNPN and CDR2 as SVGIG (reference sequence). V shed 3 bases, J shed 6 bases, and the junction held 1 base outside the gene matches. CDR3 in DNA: TGTGCCTGGAGGGACAGGGGGGCTGAAGCTTTCTTT. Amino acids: CAWRDRGAEAFF.

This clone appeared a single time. CDR3 in DNA: TGTGCCATCAGGGGGGGGGCAGACGAGCAGTACTTC. This translates into CAIRGGADEQYF. The rearrangement links TRBV10-3 to TRBJ2-7; possible D gene TRBD2, 7 bases. The V gene lost 6 bases and the J gene lost 5 bases, with 11 bases spanning the gap. CDR1 and CDR2 (germline): ENHRY, SYGVKD. The CDR3 runs 12 residues.

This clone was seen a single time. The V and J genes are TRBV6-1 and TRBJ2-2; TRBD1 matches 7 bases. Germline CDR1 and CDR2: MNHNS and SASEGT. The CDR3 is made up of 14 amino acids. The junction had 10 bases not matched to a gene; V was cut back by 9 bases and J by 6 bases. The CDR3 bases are TGTGCCAGTTCGCCTGACAGGGCTCCCGGGGAGCTGTTTTTT. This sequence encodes CASSPDRAPGELFF.

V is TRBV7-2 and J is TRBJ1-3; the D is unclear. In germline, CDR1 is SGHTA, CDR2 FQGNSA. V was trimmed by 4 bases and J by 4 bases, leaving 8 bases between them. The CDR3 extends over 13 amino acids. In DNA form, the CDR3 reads TGTGCCAGCAGCTACGACATAGGAAACACCATATATTTT. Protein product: CASSYDIGNTIYF.

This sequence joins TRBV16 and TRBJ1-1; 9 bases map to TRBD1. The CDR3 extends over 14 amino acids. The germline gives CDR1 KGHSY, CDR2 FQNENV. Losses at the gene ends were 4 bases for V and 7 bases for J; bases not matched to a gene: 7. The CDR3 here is CASSRGQGSVEAFF. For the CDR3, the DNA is TGTGCCAGCAGCCGGGGACAGGGATCAGTTGAAGCTTTCTTT.

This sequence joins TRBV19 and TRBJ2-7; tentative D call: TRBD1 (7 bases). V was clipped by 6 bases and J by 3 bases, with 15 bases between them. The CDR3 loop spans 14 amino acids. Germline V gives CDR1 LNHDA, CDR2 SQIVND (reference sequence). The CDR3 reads CASRLGGGLYEQYF. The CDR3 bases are TGTGCCAGTAGGCTAGGAGGGGGCCTCTACGAGCAGTACTTC.

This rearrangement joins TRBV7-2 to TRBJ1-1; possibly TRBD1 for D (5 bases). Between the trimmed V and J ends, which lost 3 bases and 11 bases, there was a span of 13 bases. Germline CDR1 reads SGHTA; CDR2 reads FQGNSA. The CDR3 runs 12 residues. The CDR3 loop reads CASSFLGGRAFF. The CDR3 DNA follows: TGTGCCAGCAGCTTTCTGGGGGGGAGGGCTTTCTTT.

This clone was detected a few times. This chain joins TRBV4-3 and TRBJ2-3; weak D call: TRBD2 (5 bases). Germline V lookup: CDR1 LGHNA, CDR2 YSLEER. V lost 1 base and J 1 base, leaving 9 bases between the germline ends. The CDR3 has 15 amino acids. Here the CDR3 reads CASSQGGLGTDTQYF. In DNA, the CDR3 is TGCGCCAGCAGCCAAGGAGGGCTCGGCACAGATACGCAGTATTTT.

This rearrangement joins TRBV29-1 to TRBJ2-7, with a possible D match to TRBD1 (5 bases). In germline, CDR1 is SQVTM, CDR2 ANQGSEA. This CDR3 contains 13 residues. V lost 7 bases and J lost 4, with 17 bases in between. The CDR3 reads CSATIGHLYEQYF. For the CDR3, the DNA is TGCAGCGCTACTATCGGACATTTGTACGAGCAGTACTTC.

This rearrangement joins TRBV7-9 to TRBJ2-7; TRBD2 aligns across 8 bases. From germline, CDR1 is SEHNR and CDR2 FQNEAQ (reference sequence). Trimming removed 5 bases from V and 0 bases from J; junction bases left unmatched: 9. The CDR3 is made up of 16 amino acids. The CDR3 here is CASSREGGSSSYEQYF. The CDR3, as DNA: TGTGCCAGCAGCCGGGAGGGAGGATCCAGCTCCTACGAGCAGTACTTC.

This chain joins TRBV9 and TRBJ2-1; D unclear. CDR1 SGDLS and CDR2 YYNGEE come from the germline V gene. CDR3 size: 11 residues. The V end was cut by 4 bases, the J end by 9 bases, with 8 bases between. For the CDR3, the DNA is TGTGCCAGCAGCACCCTAGGTGAGCAGTTCTTC. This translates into CASSTLGEQFF.

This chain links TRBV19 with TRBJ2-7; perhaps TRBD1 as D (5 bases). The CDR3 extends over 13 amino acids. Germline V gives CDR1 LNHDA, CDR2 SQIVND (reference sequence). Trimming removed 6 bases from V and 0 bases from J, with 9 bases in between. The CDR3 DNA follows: TGTGCCAGTAGACAGGCGTCCTCCTACGAGCAGTACTTC. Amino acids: CASRQASSYEQYF.

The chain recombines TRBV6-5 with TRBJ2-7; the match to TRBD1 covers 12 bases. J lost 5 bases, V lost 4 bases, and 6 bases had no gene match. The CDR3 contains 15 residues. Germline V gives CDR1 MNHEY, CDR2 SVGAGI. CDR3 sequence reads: CASSSEGQGADEQYF. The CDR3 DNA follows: TGTGCCAGCAGTTCCGAGGGACAGGGGGCGGACGAGCAGTACTTC.

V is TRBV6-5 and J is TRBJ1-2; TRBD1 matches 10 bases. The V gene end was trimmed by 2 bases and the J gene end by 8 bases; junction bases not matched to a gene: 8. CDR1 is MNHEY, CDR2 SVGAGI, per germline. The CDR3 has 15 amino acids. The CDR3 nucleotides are TGTGCCAGCAGTTACGGGACAGGGGCCCTGGGAGGCTACACCTTC. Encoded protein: CASSYGTGALGGYTF.

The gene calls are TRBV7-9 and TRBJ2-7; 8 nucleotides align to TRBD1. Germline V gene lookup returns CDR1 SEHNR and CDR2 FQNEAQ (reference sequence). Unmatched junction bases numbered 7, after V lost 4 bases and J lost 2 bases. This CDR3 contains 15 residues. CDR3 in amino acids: CASSSRDRSTYEQYF. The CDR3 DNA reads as TGTGCCAGCAGCTCTCGGGACAGGAGCACCTACGAGCAGTACTTC.

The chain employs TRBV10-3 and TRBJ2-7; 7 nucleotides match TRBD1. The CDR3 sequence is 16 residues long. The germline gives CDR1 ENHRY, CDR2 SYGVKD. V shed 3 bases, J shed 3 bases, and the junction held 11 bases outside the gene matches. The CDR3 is CAISDISGTALYEQYF. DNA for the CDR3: TGTGCCATCAGTGATATCAGTGGGACAGCTCTCTACGAGCAGTACTTC.

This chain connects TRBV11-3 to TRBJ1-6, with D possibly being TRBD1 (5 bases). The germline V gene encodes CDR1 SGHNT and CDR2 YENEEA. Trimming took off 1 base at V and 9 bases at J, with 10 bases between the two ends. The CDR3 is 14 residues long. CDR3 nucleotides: TGTGCCAGCAGCTTAGGCCAGGGATTTTCACCCCTCCACTTT. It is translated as CASSLGQGFSPLHF.

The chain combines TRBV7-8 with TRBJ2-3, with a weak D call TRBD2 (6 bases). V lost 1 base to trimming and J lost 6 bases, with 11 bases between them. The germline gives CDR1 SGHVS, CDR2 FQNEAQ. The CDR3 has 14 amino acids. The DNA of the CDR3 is TGTGCCAGCAGCTTAGTACTAGCTGCCGATACGCAGTATTTT. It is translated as CASSLVLAADTQYF.

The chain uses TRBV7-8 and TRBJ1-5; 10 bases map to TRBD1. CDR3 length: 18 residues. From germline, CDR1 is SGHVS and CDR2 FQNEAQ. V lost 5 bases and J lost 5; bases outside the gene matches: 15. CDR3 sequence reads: CASSRDRWDRGRHQPQHF. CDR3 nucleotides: TGTGCCAGCAGCCGGGACAGGTGGGACAGGGGCCGCCATCAGCCCCAGCATTTT.

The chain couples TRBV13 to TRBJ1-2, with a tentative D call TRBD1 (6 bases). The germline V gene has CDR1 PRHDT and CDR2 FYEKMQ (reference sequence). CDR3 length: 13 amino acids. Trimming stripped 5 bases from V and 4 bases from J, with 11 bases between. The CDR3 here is CASSTTGPYGYTF. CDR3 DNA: TGTGCCAGCAGCACGACAGGCCCCTATGGCTACACCTTC.

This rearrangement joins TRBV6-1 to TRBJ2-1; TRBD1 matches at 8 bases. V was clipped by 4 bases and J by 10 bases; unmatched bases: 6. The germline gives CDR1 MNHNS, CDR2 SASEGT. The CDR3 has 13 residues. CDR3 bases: TGTGCCAGCAGTGGCTGGACAGGGCGGGAGCAGTTCTTC. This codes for CASSGWTGREQFF.

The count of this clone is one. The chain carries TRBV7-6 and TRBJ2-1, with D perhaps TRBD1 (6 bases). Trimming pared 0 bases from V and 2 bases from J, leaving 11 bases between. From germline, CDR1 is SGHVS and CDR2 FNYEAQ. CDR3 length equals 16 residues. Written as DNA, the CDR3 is TGTGCCAGCAGCTTAGCGGGGGCGTCCCCCTACAATGAGCAGTTCTTC. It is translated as CASSLAGASPYNEQFF.

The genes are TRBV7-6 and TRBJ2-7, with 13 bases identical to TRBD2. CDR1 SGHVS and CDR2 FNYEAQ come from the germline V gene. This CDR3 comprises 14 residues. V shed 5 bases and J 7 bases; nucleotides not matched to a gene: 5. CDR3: CASSPGLAGNEQYF. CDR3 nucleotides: TGTGCCAGCAGCCCGGGACTAGCGGGAAATGAGCAGTACTTC. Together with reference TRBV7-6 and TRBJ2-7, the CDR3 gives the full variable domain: GAGVSQSPRYKVTKRGQDVALRCDPISGHVSLYWYRQALGQGPEFLTYFNYEAQQDKSGLPNDRFSAERPEGSISTLTIQRTEQRDSAMYRCASSPGLAGNEQYFGPGTRLTVT.

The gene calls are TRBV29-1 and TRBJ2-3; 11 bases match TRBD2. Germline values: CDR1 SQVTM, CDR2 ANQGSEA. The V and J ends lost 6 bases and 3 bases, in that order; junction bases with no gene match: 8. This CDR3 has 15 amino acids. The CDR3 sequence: CSVPRLAGRTDTQYF. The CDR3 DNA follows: TGCAGCGTCCCAAGACTAGCGGGACGGACAGATACGCAGTATTTT.